The clone carrying this TCR beta chain appeared a single time. Its antigen remains unidentified. Documented time point: week 3, after first cycle of checkpoint inhibitor. Clones were read by immunoSEQ multiplex PCR, and TCRdb kept only the in-frame ones, dropping some. The data contain 9,000 to 13,000 clones, about four fifths of them singletons. The CDR3 contains 14 residues. The germline V gene has CDR1 SQVTM and CDR2 ANQGSEA. Trimming left V 4 bases short and J 5 bases short, with 14 bases between. The data are from a study of blood T cell dynamics during melanoma immunotherapy. Study at large: First-line therapy was either pembrolizumab or nivolumab with ipilimumab for metastatic melanoma. Study outcomes and limitations: The study could not tell melanoma-specific clones from general immune activation.

This TCR came from a human donor with melanoma. Sequences were derived from blood, sampled from a patient treated with checkpoint blockade. The chain employs TRBV29-1 and TRBJ2-2; possible D gene TRBD1, 5 bases. CDR3 protein: CSVGTSLRTGELFF. CDR3 DNA sequence: TGCAGCGTTGGGACATCCCTGCGGACCGGGGAGCTGTTTTTT.